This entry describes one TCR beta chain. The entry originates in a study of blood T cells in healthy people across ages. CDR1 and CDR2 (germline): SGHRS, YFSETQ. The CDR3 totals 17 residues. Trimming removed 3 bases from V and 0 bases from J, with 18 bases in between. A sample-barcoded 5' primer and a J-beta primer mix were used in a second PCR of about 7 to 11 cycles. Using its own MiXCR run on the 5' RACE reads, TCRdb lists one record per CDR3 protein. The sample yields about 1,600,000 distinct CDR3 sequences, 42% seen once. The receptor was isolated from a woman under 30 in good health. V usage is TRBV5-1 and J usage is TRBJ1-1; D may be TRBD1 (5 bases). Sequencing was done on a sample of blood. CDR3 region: CASSSSTAPTMNTEAFF. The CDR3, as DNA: TGCGCCAGCAGCTCTTCGACAGCCCCGACCATGAACACTGAAGCTTTCTTT. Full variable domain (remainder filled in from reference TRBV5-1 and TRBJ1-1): KAGVTQTPRYLIKTRGQQVTLSCSPISGHRSVSWYQQTPGQGLQFLFEYFSETQRNKGNFPGRFSGRQFSNSRSEMNVSTLELGDSALYLCASSSSTAPTMNTEAFFGQGTRLTVV.